This T cell receptor beta chain is drawn from a study of T-cell reconstitution after alpha-beta-depleted transplantation in children. Unique molecular identifiers were incorporated during preparation of the TCRbeta library. One entry per CDR3 protein, called by TCRdb with MiXCR from the PCR reads. The profile shows roughly 590,000 distinct CDR3 sequences, approximately 15% of them singletons. The sequences come from PBMCs from the stem cell graft donor, collected from the stem cell graft. The sequence derives from a human donor who donated a stem cell graft to a child with acute myeloid leukemia.

CDR3 amino acids: CASGGGFEDTQYF. CDR3 nucleotide sequence: TGTGCCAGCGGCGGGGGGTTTGAAGATACGCAGTATTTT. The V and J genes are TRBV7-9 and TRBJ2-3; TRBD2 agrees at 8 bases. Germline V gives CDR1 SEHNR, CDR2 FQNEAQ (reference sequence). Losses at the gene ends were 8 bases for V and 5 bases for J; bases not matched to a gene: 6. This CDR3 has 13 amino acids.